This T cell receptor (beta chain) was identified in a study of blood T cell repertoires in COVID-19. Original methodology: Reference gene primer amplification in the assay estimated nucleated cell counts. The repertoire was sequenced with immunoSEQ multiplex PCR; TCRdb's copy has only in-frame clones and lacks some. V, J and clone size were drawn from that table, and D and trimming were deduced from the DNA. This table holds about 88,000 clones, roughly nine tenths found once. CDR1 is SGHTA and CDR2 is FQGTGA in the germline V gene. Trimming cost V 5 bases and J 6 bases, with 14 bases left between them. The CDR3 sequence is 14 residues long.

V usage is TRBV7-3 and J usage is TRBJ2-1; D gene ambiguous. The sample was peripheral blood. The receptor was isolated from a human donor with active COVID-19. The donor label of this sample is uncertain. CDR3 residues: CASSQGAQTNEQFF. CDR3 nucleotide sequence: TGTGCCAGCAGCCAAGGTGCACAGACCAATGAGCAGTTCTTC.